Shown below are 28 T cell receptor beta chains from a single sample sequenced in a study of blood T cell repertoires in COVID-19. Clones were sequenced by immunoSEQ multiplex PCR, and TCRdb holds only the in-frame ones, with some missing. The sample includes 200,000 to 250,000 clones, 65% to 90% of them seen just once. Source material: peripheral blood. These TCRs come from a man older than 75 with acute or convalescent COVID-19.

The CDR3 sequence is CASSADRGHSPLHF. The CDR3 DNA reads TGCGCCAGCAGCGCTGACAGGGGGCACTCACCCCTCCACTTT. The chain is built from TRBV5-1 and TRBJ1-6, with 10 positions matching TRBD1. The germline V gene has CDR1 SGHRS and CDR2 YFSETQ. The CDR3 length is 14 residues. Trimming removed 4 bases from V and 10 bases from J; junction bases left unmatched: 5.

The chain has TRBV19 and TRBJ2-7; TRBD2 aligns across 11 bases. The CDR3 length is 14 residues. Trimming removed 4 bases from V and 9 bases from J; junction bases left unmatched: 8. Germline V gene data show CDR1 as LNHDA and CDR2 as SQIVND (reference sequence). CDR3 amino acids: CASSTTSGSVGQYF. CDR3 nucleotide sequence: TGTGCCAGTAGTACAACTAGCGGGAGCGTCGGGCAGTACTTC.

The chain combines TRBV6-5 with TRBJ2-5; no firm D call. The CDR3 is 10 amino acids. Deletions cut 7 bases from V and 4 bases from J, with 4 bases between. CDR1 is MNHEY and CDR2 is SVGAGI in the germline V gene. CDR3 protein: CASTLETQYF. The DNA for the CDR3 is TGTGCCAGCACTTTAGAGACCCAGTACTTC.

The gene calls are TRBV6-2 or TRBV6-3 and TRBJ1-2; tentatively, D is TRBD1 (5 bases). Germline V gene data show CDR1 as MNHEY and CDR2 as SVGEGT. V was trimmed by 4 bases and J by 3 bases, leaving 12 bases between them. The CDR3 spans 14 residues. The CDR3 sequence is CASSFVTDYYGYTF. The CDR3 region has the DNA TGTGCCAGCAGTTTTGTGACAGACTACTATGGCTACACCTTC.

This clone was recorded once. The chain carries TRBV12-3 or TRBV12-4 and TRBJ1-2; possibly TRBD1 for D (5 bases). The CDR3 is 12 residues long. V was trimmed by 6 bases and J by 5 bases, leaving 10 bases between them. The CDR3 loop is CASSFQGYGYTF. The DNA of the CDR3 is TGTGCCAGCAGCTTTCAGGGTTATGGCTACACCTTC.

The chain links TRBV10-3 to TRBJ2-4; D is possibly TRBD2 (5 bases). Trimming cost V 7 bases and J 6 bases, with 13 bases left between them. This CDR3 region has 13 residues. CDR1 ENHRY and CDR2 SYGVKD come from the germline V gene. The CDR3 reads CAIKGEGRNIQYF. CDR3 nucleotide sequence: TGTGCCATCAAGGGTGAGGGCAGAAACATTCAGTACTTC.

V and J are TRBV7-3 and TRBJ2-2, with 9 bases lining up with TRBD1. CDR1 is SGHTA, CDR2 FQGTGA, per germline. V dropped 5 bases and J dropped 4; count of bases not matched to a gene: 2. The CDR3 consists of 14 residues. This chain's CDR3 is CASSVQGATGELFF. In DNA, the CDR3 is TGTGCCAGCAGCGTACAGGGGGCCACCGGGGAGCTGTTTTTT. The whole variable domain, remainder taken from reference TRBV7-3 and TRBJ2-2, is GAGVSQTPSNKVTEKGKYVELRCDPISGHTALYWYRQSLGQGPEFLIYFQGTGAADDSGLPNDRFFAVRPEGSVSTLKIQRTERGDSAVYLCASSVQGATGELFFGEGSRLTVL.

This chain links TRBV19 with TRBJ2-2; no definite D call. The CDR3 is 12 residues long. The V end was cut by 6 bases, the J end by 7 bases, with 9 bases between. The germline CDR1 and CDR2 sequences are LNHDA and SQIVND (reference sequence). This CDR3 reads CASSPQVGELFF. CDR3 DNA: TGTGCCAGTAGCCCTCAGGTCGGGGAGCTGTTTTTT. The variable domain in full, with the rest retrieved from reference TRBV19 and TRBJ2-2, is DGGITQSPKYLFRKEGQNVTLSCEQNLNHDAMYWYRQDPGQGLRLIYYSQIVNDFQKGDIAEGYSVSREKKESFPLTVTSAQKNPTAFYLCASSPQVGELFFGEGSRLTVL.

The rearrangement uses TRBV11-2 and TRBJ2-1, with 7 bases identical to TRBD2. Germline lookup yields CDR1 SGHAT and CDR2 FQNNGV. This CDR3 comprises 16 residues. Trimming took 1 base from V and 9 from J; bases not matched to a gene: 12. The chain's CDR3 is CASSLAPGLTNAEQFF. DNA of the CDR3: TGTGCCAGCAGCTTAGCCCCGGGACTAACCAACGCTGAGCAGTTCTTC.

This clone showed up just once. The rearrangement links TRBV12-5 to TRBJ2-3; D unresolved. The V and J ends lost 1 base and 1 base respectively, with 9 bases between them. Germline V CDR1 and CDR2: LGHNT, FRNRAP. CDR3 size: 15 residues. The CDR3 reads CASGLARGGTDTQYF. The CDR3, as DNA: TGTGCTAGTGGTTTGGCCCGTGGAGGCACAGATACGCAGTATTTT.

The chain couples TRBV24-1 to TRBJ2-5; TRBD2 is a possible D gene (6 bases). Germline loops: CDR1 KGHDR, CDR2 SFDVKD. V lost 9 bases and J lost 2, with 15 bases in between. This CDR3 region has 14 residues. Written as DNA, the CDR3 is TGTGCCACCGGACGGGGGTTAGGGCAAGAGACCCAGTACTTC. It encodes CATGRGLGQETQYF.

The rearrangement uses TRBV19 and TRBJ1-2; unclear D gene. The CDR3 extends over 14 amino acids. Germline V gives CDR1 LNHDA, CDR2 SQIVND (reference sequence). V was pared by 7 bases and J by 0 bases, with 12 bases between. CDR3 in amino acids: CASTRRETNYGYTF. The CDR3 DNA follows: TGTGCCAGTACCCGGAGGGAGACTAACTATGGCTACACCTTC.

The rearrangement links TRBV29-1 to TRBJ2-2; 9 bases are shared with TRBD1. V lost 6 bases and J lost 2; bases outside the gene matches: 4. The CDR3 is made up of 14 amino acids. Germline V gene lookup returns CDR1 SQVTM and CDR2 ANQGSEA. CDR3: CSVWTGVNTGELFF. The CDR3 coding sequence is TGCAGCGTCTGGACAGGGGTCAACACCGGGGAGCTGTTTTTT.

This chain connects TRBV28 to TRBJ2-6; D remains unclear. Germline CDR1 and CDR2: MDHEN and SYDVKM. The CDR3 covers 14 residues. The ends were cut back, 4 bases at V and 4 bases at J, with 8 bases in the middle. This CDR3 is CASSSPPGANVLTF. The CDR3 DNA reads TGTGCCAGCAGTTCCCCCCCGGGGGCCAACGTCCTGACTTTC.

CDR3 protein: CASSLAGGTDTQYF. The CDR3, as DNA: TGTGCCAGCAGCTTAGCGGGAGGCACAGATACGCAGTATTTT. The J gene is TRBJ2-3, the V gene TRBV11-2, with D possibly being TRBD2 (6 bases). Germline CDR1 and CDR2: SGHAT and FQNNGV. This CDR3 is 14 amino acids long. Trimming shortened V by 1 base and J by 1 base, and 6 bases separated the two germline ends.

The chain has TRBV7-3 and TRBJ2-2; a possible D gene is TRBD2 (6 bases). The V end was cut by 2 bases, the J end by 5 bases, with 6 bases between. Germline V gene data show CDR1 as SGHTA and CDR2 as FQGTGA. This CDR3 contains 13 residues. The CDR3 here is CASSLAGTGELFF. The CDR3 nucleotides are TGTGCCAGCAGCTTAGCGGGAACCGGGGAGCTGTTTTTT.

This clone occurred once. The CDR3 DNA follows: TGTGCCAGCAGCCTACCGGGACAGAGGTACGAGCAGTACTTC. It codes for CASSLPGQRYEQYF. This chain joins TRBV14 and TRBJ2-7; TRBD1 matches at 7 bases. V was pared by 4 bases and J by 4 bases, with 7 bases of the junction left unmatched. The CDR3 runs to 14 residues. Looked up from germline, CDR1 is SGHDN and CDR2 is FVKESK.

This chain joins TRBV2 and TRBJ1-2, with 7 bases aligning to TRBD1. The CDR3 length is 14 residues. Germline CDR1 SNHLY, CDR2 FYNNEI. Germline trimming cut 6 bases from V and 2 bases from J; bases unmatched to any gene: 6. CDR3 coding DNA: TGTGCCAGCAGCTACGGACAGGACAACTATGGCTACACCTTC. This codes for CASSYGQDNYGYTF.

Notes on this clone: At the DNA level, this CDR3 is encoded by other sequences in the same sample as well. The chain employs TRBV5-1 and TRBJ2-3; 7 bases match TRBD2. Germline-derived CDR1 and CDR2 are SGHRS and YFSETQ. With V trimmed by 0 bases and J by 5 bases, 6 bases remained unmatched. This CDR3 contains 15 residues. The CDR3 DNA is TGCGCCAGCAGCTTGGCGCGCGGGAGTATAGATACGCAGTATTTT. Its translation is CASSLARGSIDTQYF. The full variable domain, completed using reference TRBV5-1 and TRBJ2-3, is KAGVTQTPRYLIKTRGQQVTLSCSPISGHRSVSWYQQTPGQGLQFLFEYFSETQRNKGNFPGRFSGRQFSNSRSEMNVSTLELGDSALYLCASSLARGSIDTQYFGPGTRLTVL.

The V gene is TRBV14, the J gene TRBJ1-1, with TRBD1 matching over 8 bases. The J segment lost 1 base and the V segment lost 0 bases, leaving 4 bases of the junction unmatched. This CDR3 has 16 amino acids. Looked up from germline, CDR1 is SGHDN and CDR2 is FVKESK. The CDR3 spells CASSQDLGTGNTEAFF. In DNA form, the CDR3 reads TGTGCCAGCAGCCAAGATCTCGGGACAGGGAACACTGAAGCTTTCTTT.

The chain has TRBV30 and TRBJ2-7; D gene ambiguous. Between the trimmed V and J ends, which lost 0 bases and 6 bases, there was a span of 6 bases. In germline, CDR1 is GTSNPN, CDR2 SVGIG (reference sequence). The CDR3 runs to 11 residues. DNA for the CDR3: TGTGCCTGGAGTGTCGGTGGCGAGCAGTACTTC. Residues: CAWSVGGEQYF.

The chain combines TRBV11-1 with TRBJ2-5; D might be TRBD1 (5 bases). The CDR3 totals 14 residues. CDR1 and CDR2 from the germline V gene are SGHAT and FQDESV (reference sequence). V gave up 0 bases and J gave up 4 bases, with 9 bases separating them. CDR3 loop: CASSLAGALETQYF. As DNA, the CDR3 is TGTGCCAGCAGCTTAGCAGGGGCTCTAGAGACCCAGTACTTC.

This chain connects TRBV11-2 to TRBJ2-1; D may be TRBD2 (5 bases). This CDR3 region has 13 residues. The germline gives CDR1 SGHAT, CDR2 FQNNGV. The V end lost 3 bases, the J end lost 9 bases, and 12 bases lay between the germline ends. CDR3 DNA: TGTGCCAGCAGCTTCTACCGTCGGGGTGAGCAGTTCTTC. Protein: CASSFYRRGEQFF.

The chain employs TRBV18 and TRBJ2-7, with D perhaps TRBD1 (5 bases). The germline V gene encodes CDR1 KGHSH and CDR2 LQKENI. Trimming took off 3 bases at V and 2 bases at J, with 14 bases between the two ends. This CDR3 comprises 15 residues. The DNA of the CDR3 is TGTGCCAGCTCACCCCGTCCGCGACAGACCTACGAGCAGTACGTC. It is translated as CASSPRPRQTYEQYV.

This chain uses TRBV19 with TRBJ2-1; 9 nucleotides line up with TRBD1. The CDR3 sequence is 14 residues long. The trim removed 5 bases at V and 7 bases at J, leaving 6 bases unmatched. The V gene's germline CDR1 is LNHDA and CDR2 SQIVND (reference sequence). CDR3 sequence (DNA): TGTGCCAGTAGTCTAGGGACAGGGAATAATGAGCAGTTCTTC. Translating it yields CASSLGTGNNEQFF.

The chain uses TRBV5-6 and TRBJ1-5; TRBD1 matches at 8 bases. Germline CDR1 SGHDT, CDR2 YYEEEE. CDR3 length: 15 residues. The trim removed 3 bases at V and 4 bases at J, leaving 6 bases unmatched. The CDR3 reads CASSSSDRDNQPQHF. DNA for the CDR3: TGTGCCAGCAGCTCCTCGGACAGGGATAATCAGCCCCAGCATTTT.

The chain carries TRBV7-8 and TRBJ2-7; D ambiguous. Germline lookup yields CDR1 SGHVS and CDR2 FQNEAQ. The V and J ends lost 1 base and 0 bases respectively, with 7 bases between them. This CDR3 region has 14 residues. The CDR3 DNA is TGTGCCAGCAGCTTAGTCGTTAGCTCCTACGAGCAGTACTTC. The encoded protein is CASSLVVSSYEQYF.

The chain links TRBV19 to TRBJ1-6, with D possibly being TRBD1 (6 bases). With 4 bases removed from V and 6 bases from J, the gap between germline ends came to 10 bases. There are 14 residues in the CDR3. Germline-derived CDR1 and CDR2 are LNHDA and SQIVND (reference sequence). The CDR3 loop reads CASSTRTVNSPLHF. In DNA form, the CDR3 reads TGTGCCAGTAGTACTCGGACAGTTAATTCACCCCTCCACTTT. The complete variable domain, with remaining parts taken from reference TRBV19 and TRBJ1-6, reads DGGITQSPKYLFRKEGQNVTLSCEQNLNHDAMYWYRQDPGQGLRLIYYSQIVNDFQKGDIAEGYSVSREKKESFPLTVTSAQKNPTAFYLCASSTRTVNSPLHFGNGTRLTVT.